Listed below are T cell receptor beta chains from one sample, sequenced in a study of T cell repertoires in cytomegalovirus infection. TCRdb reprocessed the reads via MiXCR and lists one record per CDR3 protein. The table includes about 830,000 distinct CDR3 sequences, approximately 30% detected once. Antigen specificity for these receptors is unknown. Sequenced material: cultured CD8+ T cells from PBMCs, taken from culture after CMV antigen stimulation. Receptors originate from a human donor in good health (CMV status not recorded). Some clones in this sample may be carry-over from other donors' samples. Both conserved end residues are part of each CDR3. The order of the fields is D gene, clone size, J gene, V gene, CDR3 protein, CDR3 DNA. The D gene is left open where the match is weak. Rows may omit the clone size; those that give it use once, few, many or a size class.

D: NA
size: NA
J: TRBJ1-4
V: TRBV12-3/TRBV12-4
CDR3: CASSHVQGPSNEKLFF
DNA: TGTGCCAGCAGTCACGTCCAGGGACCGTCTAATGAAAAACTGTTTTTT

D: NA
size: NA
J: TRBJ2-1
V: TRBV6-6
CDR3: CASSKLSSYNEQFF
DNA: TGTGCCAGTTCTAAGTTGAGCTCCTACAATGAGCAGTTCTTC

D: TRBD2
size: NA
J: TRBJ2-1
V: TRBV5-6
CDR3: CASSPGLAGGSRSYNEQFF
DNA: TGTGCCAGCAGCCCGGGACTAGCGGGGGGTTCCCGCTCCTACAATGAGCAGTTCTTC

D: TRBD1
size: many
J: TRBJ2-7
V: TRBV7-2
CDR3: CASRTGSSYEQYF
DNA: TGTGCCAGCCGGACAGGCAGCTCCTACGAGCAGTACTTC

D: NA
size: NA
J: TRBJ2-1
V: TRBV4-1
CDR3: CASSQVMDQADEQFF
DNA: TGCGCCAGCAGCCAAGTAATGGACCAGGCCGATGAGCAGTTCTTC

D: NA
size: once
J: TRBJ2-1
V: TRBV12-3/TRBV12-4
CDR3: CASNMQGRSYNEQFF
DNA: TGTGCCAGCAATATGCAGGGGAGGTCCTACAATGAGCAGTTCTTC

D: NA
size: few
J: TRBJ1-5
V: TRBV2
CDR3: CASSERGYSNQPQHF
DNA: TGTGCCAGCAGCGAAAGGGGCTATAGCAATCAGCCCCAGCATTTT

D: NA
size: NA
J: TRBJ1-5
V: TRBV6-2/TRBV6-3
CDR3: CASSWLSNQPQHF
DNA: TGTGCCAGCAGTTGGCTGAGCAATCAGCCCCAGCATTTT

D: TRBD1
size: many
J: TRBJ2-1
V: TRBV7-3
CDR3: CASSLGTGSYNEQFF
DNA: TGTGCCAGCAGCTTAGGGACAGGATCCTACAATGAGCAGTTCTTC

D: NA
size: NA
J: TRBJ1-1
V: TRBV6-6
CDR3: CSSSPPNTEAFF
DNA: TGTTCCAGCAGCCCCCCGAACACTGAAGCTTTCTTT

D: TRBD1
size: NA
J: TRBJ1-1
V: TRBV28
CDR3: CASSSGHTRGSEAFF
DNA: TGTGCCAGCAGTTCCGGACATACCAGGGGGTCTGAAGCTTTCTTT

D: NA
size: many
J: TRBJ2-3
V: TRBV7-2
CDR3: CASSFSLTDTQYF
DNA: TGTGCCAGCAGCTTTTCCCTCACAGATACGCAGTATTTT

D: NA
size: NA
J: TRBJ1-1
V: TRBV12-3/TRBV12-4
CDR3: CASSFRGGRTEAFF
DNA: TGTGCCAGCAGTTTTAGGGGGGGGCGAACTGAAGCTTTCTTT

D: NA
size: NA
J: TRBJ1-2
V: TRBV7-2
CDR3: CASSLWRDGYTF
DNA: TGTGCCAGCAGCTTATGGAGAGATGGCTACACCTTC

D: NA
size: NA
J: TRBJ1-2
V: TRBV2
CDR3: CASWGIIDYGYTF
DNA: TGTGCCAGCTGGGGAATTATCGACTATGGCTACACCTTC

D: NA
size: many
J: TRBJ1-5
V: TRBV27
CDR3: CASSLSGFNQPQHF
DNA: TGTGCCAGCAGTTTATCGGGTTTCAATCAGCCCCAGCATTTT

D: NA
size: NA
J: TRBJ2-7
V: TRBV25-1
CDR3: CASSLDGLASEQYF
DNA: TGTGCCAGCAGCCTGGACGGGCTCGCCTCCGAGCAGTACTTC

D: NA
size: NA
J: TRBJ1-1
V: TRBV7-6
CDR3: CASSTSPGLEAFF
DNA: TGTGCCAGCAGCACAAGTCCGGGACTTGAAGCTTTCTTT

D: NA
size: NA
J: TRBJ1-1
V: TRBV5-1
CDR3: CASTGGLEAFF
DNA: TGCGCCAGCACGGGAGGGCTTGAAGCTTTCTTT

D: NA
size: once
J: TRBJ2-5
V: TRBV6-6
CDR3: CASSFQGGGGLQETQYF
DNA: TGTGCCAGCAGTTTCCAGGGGGGCGGGGGGCTACAAGAGACCCAGTACTTC

D: NA
size: NA
J: TRBJ2-1
V: TRBV12-5
CDR3: CASKGAGAEGGYNEQFF
DNA: TGTGCTAGTAAGGGAGCTGGGGCTGAGGGGGGCTACAATGAGCAGTTCTTC

D: TRBD2
size: few
J: TRBJ2-5
V: TRBV7-9
CDR3: CASSFLTSGELKETQYF
DNA: TGTGCCAGCAGCTTCCTGACTAGCGGGGAGTTAAAAGAGACCCAGTACTTC

D: TRBD1
size: NA
J: TRBJ2-6
V: TRBV6-2/TRBV6-3
CDR3: CASSPAGRGNTQAGANVLTF
DNA: TGTGCCAGCAGCCCGGCGGGCAGGGGGAATACACAGGCTGGGGCCAACGTCCTGACTTTC

D: NA
size: few
J: TRBJ1-5
V: TRBV4-1
CDR3: CASSQDRRQPQHF
DNA: TGCGCCAGCAGCCAAGATAGGCGTCAGCCCCAGCATTTT

D: NA
size: NA
J: TRBJ2-2
V: TRBV2
CDR3: CARNRDQGTGELFF
DNA: TGTGCCAGAAACAGGGATCAGGGGACCGGGGAGCTGTTTTTT

D: NA
size: NA
J: TRBJ2-3
V: TRBV18
CDR3: CASSPPQGTDTQYF
DNA: TGTGCCAGCTCACCACCCCAGGGAACCGATACGCAGTATTTT

D: NA
size: NA
J: TRBJ1-2
V: TRBV15
CDR3: CATSRDKGAESLNYGYTF
DNA: TGTGCCACCAGCAGAGATAAAGGCGCCGAATCCCTTAACTATGGCTACACCTTC

D: NA
size: NA
J: TRBJ2-1
V: TRBV19
CDR3: CASSPRGSNEQFF
DNA: TGTGCCAGTAGTCCTCGGGGGTCAAATGAGCAGTTCTTC

D: NA
size: few
J: TRBJ1-3
V: TRBV7-9
CDR3: CASSLGPAASGNTIYF
DNA: TGTGCCAGCAGCTTAGGTCCCGCCGCCTCTGGAAACACCATATATTTT

D: NA
size: NA
J: TRBJ1-1
V: TRBV12-3/TRBV12-4
CDR3: CASSRLRGTNTEAFF
DNA: TGTGCCAGCAGTCGCCTTAGGGGAACGAACACTGAAGCTTTCTTT

D: NA
size: many
J: TRBJ2-5
V: TRBV7-9
CDR3: CASSLTSRGETQYF
DNA: TGTGCCAGCAGCTTGACCTCACGGGGAGAGACCCAGTACTTC

D: NA
size: few
J: TRBJ2-1
V: TRBV24-1
CDR3: CATHGTDNPNEQFF
DNA: TGTGCCACCCACGGGACCGACAATCCTAATGAGCAGTTCTTC

D: NA
size: NA
J: TRBJ1-5
V: TRBV12-3/TRBV12-4
CDR3: CASSLAWQDNQPQHF
DNA: TGTGCCAGCAGTTTAGCGTGGCAGGATAATCAGCCCCAGCATTTT

D: TRBD1
size: NA
J: TRBJ1-2
V: TRBV6-5
CDR3: CASSYFGTQGAGGYTF
DNA: TGTGCCAGCAGTTACTTCGGAACCCAGGGGGCAGGTGGCTACACCTTC

D: NA
size: few
J: TRBJ2-5
V: TRBV12-3/TRBV12-4
CDR3: CASRPTDSQETQYF
DNA: TGTGCCAGCAGACCCACGGACAGCCAAGAGACCCAGTACTTC

D: NA
size: many
J: TRBJ1-3
V: TRBV4-1
CDR3: CASSQELNGNTIYF
DNA: TGCGCCAGCAGCCAAGAGTTGAATGGAAACACCATATATTTT

D: NA
size: NA
J: TRBJ2-6
V: TRBV18
CDR3: CASSPQGSYFSGTNVLTF
DNA: TGTGCCAGCTCACCACAAGGGAGCTACTTCTCTGGGACCAACGTCCTGACTTTC

D: NA
size: NA
J: TRBJ2-7
V: TRBV27
CDR3: CASRVQSAYEQYF
DNA: TGTGCCAGCAGGGTCCAATCGGCCTACGAGCAGTACTTC

D: NA
size: few
J: TRBJ1-1
V: TRBV6-6
CDR3: CASDTMGTEAFF
DNA: TGTGCCAGCGATACCATGGGCACTGAAGCTTTCTTT

D: NA
size: NA
J: TRBJ2-5
V: TRBV7-6
CDR3: CASRVGGEGETQYF
DNA: TGTGCCAGCAGAGTAGGGGGAGAAGGAGAGACCCAGTACTTC

D: NA
size: many
J: TRBJ2-1
V: TRBV7-2
CDR3: CASSLEGVSYNEQFF
DNA: TGTGCCAGCAGCTTAGAGGGGGTCTCCTACAATGAGCAGTTCTTC

D: NA
size: NA
J: TRBJ2-2
V: TRBV12-3/TRBV12-4
CDR3: CASSGMTGANTGELFF
DNA: TGTGCCAGCAGCGGGATGACAGGAGCGAACACCGGGGAGCTGTTTTTT

D: NA
size: NA
J: TRBJ1-4
V: TRBV5-4
CDR3: CASSSWTAGSEKLFF
DNA: TGTGCCAGCAGCTCTTGGACAGCGGGCAGTGAAAAACTGTTTTTT

D: NA
size: few
J: TRBJ2-5
V: TRBV27
CDR3: CATNGGETQYF
DNA: TGTGCCACAAATGGGGGAGAGACCCAGTACTTC

D: NA
size: many
J: TRBJ1-4
V: TRBV12-3/TRBV12-4
CDR3: CASSSQGGWNEKLFF
DNA: TGTGCCAGCAGCTCACAGGGAGGATGGAATGAAAAACTGTTTTTT

D: NA
size: NA
J: TRBJ2-6
V: TRBV7-9
CDR3: CASSSPTGANVLTF
DNA: TGTGCCAGCAGCTCCCCTACCGGGGCCAACGTCCTGACTTTC

D: NA
size: NA
J: TRBJ2-3
V: TRBV27
CDR3: CASSLSPLDTQYF
DNA: TGTGCCAGCAGTTTATCGCCTCTGGATACGCAGTATTTT

D: TRBD1
size: few
J: TRBJ2-7
V: TRBV7-9
CDR3: CASSWTGREQYF
DNA: TGTGCCAGCAGCTGGACAGGGCGCGAGCAGTACTTC

D: NA
size: NA
J: TRBJ1-2
V: TRBV6-1
CDR3: CASRSVTGLTLRANYGYTF
DNA: TGTGCCAGCAGGTCCGTCACAGGTCTAACCCTGAGAGCTAACTATGGCTACACCTTC

D: NA
size: NA
J: TRBJ2-7
V: TRBV7-6
CDR3: CASVSPPEQYF
DNA: TGTGCCAGCGTTAGTCCTCCCGAGCAGTACTTC